This T cell receptor gamma chain appears in the sequencing data of a study of Vδ1+ human thymocytes. The trim removed 5 bases at V and 2 bases at J, leaving 8 bases unmatched. This CDR3 contains 15 residues. In germline, CDR1 is EGSNGY, CDR2 YDSYNSKV. Study observations and caveats: Despite high sort purity, roughly a fifth of thymic T cell receptor delta sequences were Vdelta2. Thymic TRG and TRD repertoires appeared highly polyclonal. TRG sequences recurred across donors, whereas TRD sequences stayed essentially private. Bulk repertoire data may be misinterpreted because of unexpected Vdelta2 sequences.

Sequences come from RNA converted to cDNA by reverse transcription. CDR3 amplicons came from multiplex PCR with pooled V-gene forward and constant-region reverse primers. TCRdb re-called the multiplex PCR reads using CATT. Of about 22,000 gamma-chain clones in the sample, about an eighth were seen once. Thymocytes were sorted as CD3+ TCRVdelta1+ TCRVdelta2- after alphabeta T cell depletion. As for this clone: Antigen: not known.

The source is a child less than two years old who had congenital heart surgery. Sequenced sample: Vdelta1+ gamma-delta thymocytes from the thymus. Documented subset: FACS-sorted CD3+ TCRalphabeta- TCRVdelta1+ TCRVdelta2- thymocytes. The chain is built from TRGV2 and TRGJP2. The CDR3 DNA reads as TGTGCCACCTGGGCCCCAAAAAGTAGTGATTGGATCAAGACGTTT. This encodes CATWAPKSSDWIKTF.